What follows are 13 T cell receptor beta chains derived from one specimen sequenced in a study of blood T cell repertoires in COVID-19. Assay used: immunoSEQ multiplex PCR; TCRdb lists only in-frame clones, some missing. The sample yields 200,000 to 300,000 clones, roughly 84% seen once. Sequencing was performed on peripheral blood. The receptors were gathered from a man between 40 and 49 years old who had recovered from COVID-19.

The chain is built from TRBV10-3 and TRBJ2-3, with D perhaps matching TRBD2 (6 bases). Per the germline V gene, CDR1 is ENHRY and CDR2 is SYGVKD. The CDR3 covers 17 residues. V gave up 3 bases and J gave up 4 bases, with 20 bases separating them. This CDR3 reads CAISDPRGTGVADTQYF. The CDR3 DNA is TGTGCCATCAGTGACCCCCGCGGGACCGGGGTAGCAGATACGCAGTATTTT.

V is TRBV6-5 and J is TRBJ2-5, with 7 bases identical to TRBD2. J gave up 4 bases and V 4 bases, and 3 bases lay outside the gene matches. The CDR3 is 13 amino acids. Germline CDR1 and CDR2: MNHEY and SVGAGI. CDR3 nucleotides: TGTGCCAGCAGTTCCCAGCGGGGAGAGACCCAGTACTTC. Translated, it gives CASSSQRGETQYF.

The chain combines TRBV7-2 with TRBJ2-1; 7 bases align to TRBD1. V shed 4 bases, J shed 6 bases, and the junction held 9 bases outside the gene matches. Germline V gene lookup returns CDR1 SGHTA and CDR2 FQGNSA. The CDR3 is 15 amino acids. The CDR3 is CASSSTVDRANEQFF. The CDR3 bases are TGTGCCAGCAGCTCCACAGTCGACAGGGCCAATGAGCAGTTCTTC. Variable domain in full (rest from reference TRBV7-2 and TRBJ2-1): GAGVSQSPSNKVTEKGKDVELRCDPISGHTALYWYRQSLGQGLEFLIYFQGNSAPDKSGLPSDRFSAERTGGSVSTLTIQRTQQEDSAVYLCASSSTVDRANEQFFGPGTRLTVL.

This clone occurred once. The chain recombines TRBV7-2 with TRBJ2-7; D remains unclear. This CDR3 region has 13 residues. Per germline, CDR1 SGHTA and CDR2 FQGNSA. V lost 4 bases and J 12 bases, leaving 19 bases between the germline ends. CDR3 bases: TGTGCCAGCAGCTCCTTTTCTAATCCTTTTTCGTACTTC. Its translation: CASSSFSNPFSYF.

The rearrangement uses TRBV7-2 and TRBJ1-4, with 11 bases lining up with TRBD1. CDR3 length equals 15 residues. CDR1 SGHTA and CDR2 FQGNSA come from the germline V gene. The ends lost 5 bases at V and 5 bases at J; junction bases unmatched: 4. Written as DNA, the CDR3 is TGTGCCAGCAGCCGGACAGGGGGCGAGAATGAAAAACTGTTTTTT. Encoded protein: CASSRTGGENEKLFF.

V gene TRBV5-1 combines with J gene TRBJ2-5, with 7 bases fitting TRBD2. The germline V gene has CDR1 SGHRS and CDR2 YFSETQ. V gave up 0 bases and J gave up 1 base; unmatched junction bases: 9. The CDR3 is 17 amino acids. The CDR3 sequence is CASSLAYAGLTQETQYF. CDR3 DNA sequence: TGCGCCAGCAGCTTGGCATACGCGGGACTAACCCAAGAGACCCAGTACTTC.

The rearrangement joins TRBV3-1 (or the pseudogene TRBV3-2) to TRBJ2-1; 7 bases map to TRBD1. V dropped 2 bases and J dropped 9; count of bases not matched to a gene: 7. Germline CDR1 LGHDT, CDR2 YNNKEL (reference sequence). The CDR3 consists of 14 residues. The CDR3 bases are TGTGCCAGCAGCCAAAATAGGGGGCTTGGTGAGCAGTTCTTC. The encoded protein is CASSQNRGLGEQFF.

The J gene is TRBJ2-5, the V gene TRBV9; a possible D gene is TRBD2 (5 bases). The CDR3 is 19 amino acids. Trimming left V 3 bases short and J 5 bases short, with 29 bases between. CDR1 and CDR2 from the germline V gene are SGDLS and YYNGEE. The CDR3 reads CASSGPDKDSTQRGETQYF. The CDR3 DNA sequence: TGTGCCAGCAGCGGACCCGACAAGGATTCTACCCAGCGAGGGGAGACCCAGTACTTC. Full variable domain (missing parts from reference TRBV9 and TRBJ2-5): DSGVTQTPKHLITATGQRVTLRCSPRSGDLSVYWYQQSLDQGLQFLIQYYNGEERAKGNILERFSAQQFPDLHSELNLSSLELGDSALYFCASSGPDKDSTQRGETQYFGPGTRLLVL.

The chain links TRBV10-2 to TRBJ2-1, with 7 bases lining up with TRBD2. Per germline, CDR1 WSHSY and CDR2 SAAADI. CDR3 length: 14 amino acids. V dropped 4 bases and J dropped 3; count of bases not matched to a gene: 3. CDR3: CASSVTSSYNEQFF. CDR3 sequence (DNA): TGCGCCAGCAGTGTGACTAGCAGCTACAATGAGCAGTTCTTC.

J is TRBJ1-2 and V is TRBV7-9; 9 bases align to TRBD1. This CDR3 has 15 amino acids. V lost 4 bases and J lost 3; bases outside the gene matches: 6. Germline V gives CDR1 SEHNR, CDR2 FQNEAQ (reference sequence). CDR3 residues: CASSSTGGAYYGYTF. The CDR3 nucleotides read TGTGCCAGCAGCTCCACAGGGGGCGCCTACTATGGCTACACCTTC.

This clone has a handful of counts. This same CDR3 is encoded by further DNA sequences in the sample. The V gene is TRBV19, the J gene TRBJ1-5; a weak D match, TRBD1 (5 bases). Deletions cut 1 base from V and 1 base from J, with 8 bases between. This CDR3 contains 15 residues. Germline CDR1 reads LNHDA; CDR2 reads SQIVND (reference sequence). CDR3 region: CASSIVPGSNQPQHF. CDR3 DNA: TGTGCCAGTAGTATAGTGCCAGGGAGCAATCAGCCCCAGCATTTT.

This chain connects TRBV9 to TRBJ2-5, with 9 bases lining up with TRBD1. The length of the CDR3 is 15 residues. The J segment lost 3 bases and the V segment lost 3 bases, leaving 6 bases of the junction unmatched. Germline V gene lookup returns CDR1 SGDLS and CDR2 YYNGEE. For the CDR3, the DNA is TGTGCCAGCAGCGGACAGACAGGGGGAGAAGAGACCCAGTACTTC. Its translation: CASSGQTGGEETQYF.

The chain couples TRBV5-1 to TRBJ2-3; 8 nucleotides line up with TRBD2. After removal of 2 bases from V and 6 bases from J, the junction contained 5 bases not matched to a gene. Germline CDR1 SGHRS, CDR2 YFSETQ. The CDR3 has 14 residues. CDR3 region: CASSLAGVADTQYF. In nucleotides, the CDR3 is TGCGCCAGCAGCTTAGCGGGAGTGGCGGATACGCAGTATTTT.